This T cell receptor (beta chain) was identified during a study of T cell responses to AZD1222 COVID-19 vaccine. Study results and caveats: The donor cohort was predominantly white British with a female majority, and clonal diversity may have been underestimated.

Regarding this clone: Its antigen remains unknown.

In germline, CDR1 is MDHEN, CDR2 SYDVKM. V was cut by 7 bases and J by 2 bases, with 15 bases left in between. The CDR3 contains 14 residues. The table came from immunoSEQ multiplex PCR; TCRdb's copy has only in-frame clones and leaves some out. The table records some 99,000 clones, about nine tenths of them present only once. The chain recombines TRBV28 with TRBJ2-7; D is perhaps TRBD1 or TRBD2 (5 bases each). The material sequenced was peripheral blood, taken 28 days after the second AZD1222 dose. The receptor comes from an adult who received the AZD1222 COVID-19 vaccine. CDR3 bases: TGTGCCAGCAATCCCCGGGACGGAACCTACGAGCAGTACTTC. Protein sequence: CASNPRDGTYEQYF. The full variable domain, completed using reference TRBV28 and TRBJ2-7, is DVKVTQSSRYLVKRTGEKVFLECVQDMDHENMFWYRQDPGLGLRLIYFSYDVKMKEKGDIPEGYSVSREKKERFSLILESASTNQTSMYLCASNPRDGTYEQYFGPGTRLTVT.